The source of this T cell receptor (beta chain) is a study of blood T cell repertoires in COVID-19. Study at large: The samples span acute and convalescent COVID-19 from the United States, Italy and Spain. The cDNA or gDNA used as material had been derived from T cells, B-cell-depleted T cells, or PBMCs.

Authors' analysis steps: Using reference gene primer amplification, nucleated cell counts were estimated. Only in-frame clones appear in the TCRdb table, and some are missing; sequencing was by immunoSEQ multiplex PCR. V, J and clone size derive from that table, while D and trimming were established from the DNA sequence. Among 240,000 or so clones listed, roughly 87% were seen once. The CDR3 covers 15 residues. Material: peripheral blood. This clonotype was sampled from a woman aged 30 to 39 with acute or convalescent COVID-19. The V call is TRBV21-1, the J call TRBJ2-7; TRBD1, the table's D call, was not compared with the DNA. TRBV21-1 is termed a pseudogene. The CDR3: CARQQKDKNSYEQYF. In DNA form, the CDR3 reads TGTGCCAGGCAACAAAAAGACAAAAACTCCTACGAGCAGTACTTC.